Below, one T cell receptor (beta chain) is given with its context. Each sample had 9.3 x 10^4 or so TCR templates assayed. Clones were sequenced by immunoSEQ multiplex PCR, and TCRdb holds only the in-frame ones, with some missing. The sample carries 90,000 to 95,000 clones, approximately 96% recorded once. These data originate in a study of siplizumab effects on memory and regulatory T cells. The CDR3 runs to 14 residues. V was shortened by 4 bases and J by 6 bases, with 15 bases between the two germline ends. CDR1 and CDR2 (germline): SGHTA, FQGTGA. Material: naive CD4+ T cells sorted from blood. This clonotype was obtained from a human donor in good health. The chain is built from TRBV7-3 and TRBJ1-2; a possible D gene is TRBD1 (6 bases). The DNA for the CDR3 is TGTGCCAGCAGCTCCCGGGGGGGGCAGAATGGCTACACCTTC. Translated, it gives CASSSRGGQNGYTF.